The 32 T cell receptor beta chains presented below share a single source sample, sequenced in a study of blood T cell repertoires in COVID-19. The method was immunoSEQ multiplex PCR; TCRdb's version includes in-frame clones alone and lacks a portion of them. Of roughly 48,000 clones listed, roughly four fifths are singletons. Sequencing input: peripheral blood. The receptors originated from a man in his forties with acute or convalescent COVID-19.

The V gene is TRBV7-9, the J gene TRBJ1-1; D uncertain. The germline V and J ends were trimmed by 6 bases and 4 bases, with 12 bases remaining between them. CDR1 is SEHNR and CDR2 is FQNEAQ in the germline V gene (reference sequence). This CDR3 has 13 amino acids. The CDR3 DNA follows: TGTGCCAGCAGTTCAGTACGGAGCACTGAAGCTTTCTTT. Protein product: CASSSVRSTEAFF. Using reference TRBV7-9 and TRBJ1-1 for the parts outside the CDR3, the full variable domain is DTGVSQNPRHKITKRGQNVTFRCDPISEHNRLYWYRQTLGQGPEFLTYFQNEAQLEKSRLLSDRFSAERPKGSFSTLEIQRTEQGDSAMYLCASSSVRSTEAFFGQGTRLTVV.

The chain has TRBV7-3 and TRBJ2-1; D ambiguous. Germline V lookup: CDR1 SGHTA, CDR2 FQGTGA. The CDR3 is made up of 12 amino acids. Trimming removed 5 bases from V and 10 bases from J, with 12 bases in between. CDR3 nucleotide sequence: TGTGCCAGCAGCCAACCCCCAAGCGAGCAGTTCTTC. It yields the protein CASSQPPSEQFF.

This chain links TRBV19 with TRBJ1-5, with 8 bases aligning to TRBD1. The germline gives CDR1 LNHDA, CDR2 SQIVND (reference sequence). V was clipped by 5 bases and J by 4 bases; unmatched bases: 7. There are 15 residues in the CDR3. The DNA for the CDR3 is TGTGCCAGTAGTTATGGGACAGGATTAAATCAGCCCCAGCATTTT. Its protein product is CASSYGTGLNQPQHF.

V and J are TRBV24-1 and TRBJ2-1, with TRBD2 matching 7 bases. Unmatched junction bases numbered 7, after V lost 5 bases and J lost 10 bases. The germline V gene encodes CDR1 KGHDR and CDR2 SFDVKD. The CDR3 length is 13 residues. The DNA of the CDR3 is TGTGCCACCAGTGGACGACTAGCCGGCGAGCAGTTCTTC. Translating gives CATSGRLAGEQFF.

The genes are TRBV6-5 and TRBJ2-7; 9 nucleotides align to TRBD1. V lost 5 bases to trimming and J lost 0 bases; unmatched junction nucleotides: 5. Germline V gives CDR1 MNHEY, CDR2 SVGAGI. CDR3 length: 15 amino acids. CDR3 coding DNA: TGTGCCAGCAGTCAAAACAGGGGGCCCTCCTACGAGCAGTACTTC. This translates into CASSQNRGPSYEQYF.

This clone is a singleton in its sample. The chain employs TRBV28 and TRBJ2-3; D is possibly TRBD2 (7 bases). CDR3 size: 15 residues. Between the trimmed V and J ends, which lost 5 bases and 5 bases, there was a span of 17 bases. Germline V CDR1 and CDR2: MDHEN, SYDVKM. The CDR3 DNA reads TGTGCCAGCAGTCCCCGGGGGGCAGGAAAAGATACGCAGTATTTT. It encodes CASSPRGAGKDTQYF.

The V gene is TRBV3-1 (or the pseudogene TRBV3-2), the J gene TRBJ2-2; 7 nucleotides agree with TRBD1. The CDR3 loop spans 15 amino acids. V lost 1 base and J lost 5; bases outside the gene matches: 4. CDR1 and CDR2 from the germline V gene are LGHDT and YNNKEL (reference sequence). CDR3 nucleotide sequence: TGTGCCAGCAGCCAAGGTGACAGGGAAACCGGGGAGCTGTTTTTT. This sequence encodes CASSQGDRETGELFF.

The sample holds a few counts of this clone. This chain connects TRBV10-3 to TRBJ2-5, with 9 bases aligning to TRBD1. This CDR3 is 14 amino acids long. The V and J ends lost 6 bases and 4 bases, in that order; junction bases with no gene match: 6. Germline CDR1 is ENHRY and CDR2 is SYGVKD. The CDR3 sequence: CAIRGTGKGETQYF. The DNA of the CDR3 is TGTGCCATCAGGGGGACAGGGAAGGGAGAGACCCAGTACTTC.

The V call is TRBV7-9, the J call TRBJ1-4; the D gene is possibly TRBD1 (6 bases). Germline assignment: CDR1 SEHNR and CDR2 FQNEAQ (reference sequence). The CDR3 has 13 amino acids. V lost 8 bases and J lost 4, with 11 bases in between. The CDR3 nucleotides read TGTGCCAGCGAGAGACAGGATAATGAAAAACTGTTTTTT. Protein sequence: CASERQDNEKLFF.

The J gene is TRBJ2-7, the V gene TRBV4-3; 10 bases map to TRBD2. J lost 5 bases, V lost 0 bases, and 10 bases had no gene match. Germline assignment: CDR1 LGHNA and CDR2 YSLEER. The CDR3 sequence is 17 residues long. The chain's CDR3 is CASSQDLRASGGNEQYF. The CDR3 DNA reads TGCGCCAGCAGCCAAGATCTAAGGGCTAGCGGGGGTAACGAGCAGTACTTC.

The chain couples TRBV6-5 to TRBJ1-4, with 8 bases fitting TRBD1. The V gene end was trimmed by 5 bases and the J gene end by 10 bases; junction bases not matched to a gene: 12. Germline CDR1 reads MNHEY; CDR2 reads SVGAGI. The CDR3 loop spans 15 amino acids. CDR3 sequence: CASSPRTGMSGKLFF. Here the CDR3 DNA reads TGTGCCAGCAGTCCCCGGACAGGGATGTCAGGAAAACTGTTTTTT.

V usage is TRBV7-2 and J usage is TRBJ1-1; D is undetermined. From germline, CDR1 is SGHTA and CDR2 FQGNSA. The CDR3 extends over 15 amino acids. V was cut by 0 bases and J by 0 bases, with 8 bases left in between. CDR3 sequence: CASSLAVGVNTEAFF. CDR3 DNA sequence: TGTGCCAGCAGCTTAGCTGTAGGAGTGAACACTGAAGCTTTCTTT. The full variable domain, rest sourced from reference TRBV7-2 and TRBJ1-1, is GAGVSQSPSNKVTEKGKDVELRCDPISGHTALYWYRQSLGQGLEFLIYFQGNSAPDKSGLPSDRFSAERTGGSVSTLTIQRTQQEDSAVYLCASSLAVGVNTEAFFGQGTRLTVV.

V usage is TRBV6-2 or TRBV6-3 and J usage is TRBJ2-2, with TRBD1 matching 9 bases. This CDR3 is built from 14 residues. The germline V gene has CDR1 MNHEY and CDR2 SVGEGT. Trimming removed 4 bases from V and 4 bases from J; junction bases left unmatched: 1. CDR3 DNA sequence: TGTGCCAGCAGTTCGGGACAGGGCACCGGGGAGCTGTTTTTT. Translation: CASSSGQGTGELFF.

This clone was seen a handful of times. The identical CDR3 is also encoded by other nucleotide sequences in the sample. The V gene is TRBV19, the J gene TRBJ1-2; 8 bases map to TRBD1. The CDR3 spans 15 residues. V lost 1 base to trimming and J lost 2 bases; unmatched junction nucleotides: 3. Germline V CDR1 and CDR2: LNHDA, SQIVND (reference sequence). Here the CDR3 DNA reads TGTGCCAGTAGTATAGGGACAGGGACAAACTATGGCTACACCTTC. Translated: CASSIGTGTNYGYTF. The full variable domain, in which reference TRBV19 and TRBJ1-2 provide the parts outside the CDR3, is DGGITQSPKYLFRKEGQNVTLSCEQNLNHDAMYWYRQDPGQGLRLIYYSQIVNDFQKGDIAEGYSVSREKKESFPLTVTSAQKNPTAFYLCASSIGTGTNYGYTFGSGTRLTVV.

CDR3: CASSFGLAGGSNEQFF. The DNA of the CDR3 is TGTGCCAGCAGCTTTGGACTAGCGGGGGGGAGTAATGAGCAGTTCTTC. The chain uses TRBV11-2 and TRBJ2-1, with 15 positions matching TRBD2. Germline CDR1 is SGHAT and CDR2 is FQNNGV. There are 16 residues in the CDR3. Germline trimming cut 3 bases from V and 7 bases from J; bases unmatched to any gene: 4. Using reference TRBV11-2 and TRBJ2-1 for the parts outside the CDR3, the full variable domain is EAGVAQSPRYKIIEKRQSVAFWCNPISGHATLYWYQQILGQGPKLLIQFQNNGVVDDSQLPKDRFSAERLKGVDSTLKIQPAKLEDSAVYLCASSFGLAGGSNEQFFGPGTRLTVL.

This clone was seen once. Written as DNA, the CDR3 is TGTGCCAGCACAGGACTAGCGGGGGGGCGTGGTACGCAGTATTTT. This encodes CASTGLAGGRGTQYF. This chain links TRBV6-5 with TRBJ2-3; TRBD2 agrees at 15 bases. Looked up from germline, CDR1 is MNHEY and CDR2 is SVGAGI. The CDR3 is 15 amino acids. V lost 7 bases to trimming and J lost 8 bases; unmatched junction nucleotides: 7.

The chain carries TRBV4-1 and TRBJ1-2; D gene ambiguous. Trimming shortened V by 4 bases and J by 3 bases, and 12 bases separated the two germline ends. Germline loops: CDR1 MGHRA, CDR2 YSYEKL. The CDR3 is 14 amino acids. CDR3 sequence reads: CASSRDMLDYGYTF. The CDR3 DNA sequence: TGCGCCAGCAGCCGCGACATGCTTGACTATGGCTACACCTTC.

CDR3 coding DNA: TGTGCCAGCAGCTTGGGCGGGGCTCAGCCCCAGCATTTT. It yields the protein CASSLGGAQPQHF. The chain links TRBV5-6 to TRBJ1-5, with D possibly matching TRBD1 (5 bases). Germline V lookup: CDR1 SGHDT, CDR2 YYEEEE. V dropped 0 bases and J dropped 6 bases, with 7 bases sitting between them. This CDR3 spans 13 amino acids.

The CDR3 reads CASSTPGTGGYNEQFF. Here the CDR3 DNA reads TGCGCCAGCAGCACCCCCGGGACAGGGGGATACAATGAGCAGTTCTTC. J is TRBJ2-1 and V is TRBV4-1; 11 positions match TRBD1. This CDR3 is 16 amino acids long. V dropped 5 bases and J dropped 4; count of bases not matched to a gene: 7. The germline gives CDR1 MGHRA, CDR2 YSYEKL.

The V gene is TRBV6-6, the J gene TRBJ1-5, with D possibly matching TRBD1 (6 bases). V was shortened by 7 bases and J by 6 bases, with 16 bases between the two germline ends. The germline V gene has CDR1 MNHNY and CDR2 SVGAGI (reference sequence). CDR3 length: 14 residues. CDR3 amino acids: CASTFSRGGQPQHF. The CDR3 bases are TGTGCCAGCACCTTCTCTCGAGGGGGTCAGCCCCAGCATTTT.

The chain has TRBV19 and TRBJ2-2; TRBD2 might be the D (5 bases). The CDR3 consists of 15 residues. V was clipped by 7 bases and J by 10 bases, with 22 bases between them. Germline values: CDR1 LNHDA, CDR2 SQIVND (reference sequence). CDR3 sequence: CASIGSGGYGEELFF. The CDR3, as DNA: TGTGCCAGTATCGGATCGGGCGGGTATGGCGAGGAGCTGTTTTTT.

This clone has at least ten counts. This chain links TRBV5-1 with TRBJ2-2, with a tentative D call TRBD1 (6 bases). Per germline, CDR1 SGHRS and CDR2 YFSETQ. CDR3 length: 15 residues. Trimming removed 0 bases from V and 1 base from J, with 7 bases in between. The CDR3 DNA is TGCGCCAGCAGCTTGGAGACAGGGAACACCGGGGAGCTGTTTTTT. Protein: CASSLETGNTGELFF.

J is TRBJ1-1 and V is TRBV5-1; 10 bases map to TRBD1. The CDR3 covers 15 residues. CDR1 is SGHRS, CDR2 YFSETQ, per germline. The trim removed 3 bases at V and 5 bases at J, leaving 7 bases unmatched. CDR3 protein: CASSWRDRGQTEAFF. CDR3 DNA sequence: TGCGCCAGCAGCTGGAGAGACAGGGGGCAAACTGAAGCTTTCTTT. The whole variable domain, remainder taken from reference TRBV5-1 and TRBJ1-1, is KAGVTQTPRYLIKTRGQQVTLSCSPISGHRSVSWYQQTPGQGLQFLFEYFSETQRNKGNFPGRFSGRQFSNSRSEMNVSTLELGDSALYLCASSWRDRGQTEAFFGQGTRLTVV.

The CDR3 loop reads CASSPGQGINTEAFF. CDR3 coding DNA: TGTGCCAGCAGCCCCGGACAGGGAATAAACACTGAAGCTTTCTTT. The V gene is TRBV9, the J gene TRBJ1-1; 8 bases align to TRBD1. Germline V gene sequence: CDR1 SGDLS, CDR2 YYNGEE. V was clipped by 4 bases and J by 2 bases; unmatched bases: 7. This CDR3 comprises 15 residues. Full variable domain (rest looked up from reference TRBV9 and TRBJ1-1): DSGVTQTPKHLITATGQRVTLRCSPRSGDLSVYWYQQSLDQGLQFLIQYYNGEERAKGNILERFSAQQFPDLHSELNLSSLELGDSALYFCASSPGQGINTEAFFGQGTRLTVV.

This chain links TRBV6-5 with TRBJ2-7; 9 positions agree with TRBD1. This CDR3 has 15 residues. Unmatched junction bases numbered 12, after V lost 6 bases and J lost 6 bases. Per the germline V gene, CDR1 is MNHEY and CDR2 is SVGAGI. The DNA of the CDR3 is TGTGCCAGCAGCTTCGTCGGGGGACAGGGTGGCGAGCAGTACTTC. Residues: CASSFVGGQGGEQYF.

This clone has a single count. The genes are TRBV5-6 and TRBJ2-3; 11 nucleotides agree with TRBD2. The V segment lost 5 bases and the J segment 1 base; nucleotides outside the gene matches: 9. CDR1 and CDR2 (germline): SGHDT, YYEEEE. The CDR3 has 17 residues. The DNA for the CDR3 is TGTGCCAGCAGGAATACTCTAGCGGGGGGACGCACAGATACGCAGTATTTT. Its protein product is CASRNTLAGGRTDTQYF.

This clone was seen a single time. This chain uses TRBV2 with TRBJ2-7, with D tentatively TRBD1 (6 bases). CDR1 and CDR2 (germline): SNHLY, FYNNEI. The CDR3 spans 12 residues. The ends were cut back, 5 bases at V and 7 bases at J, with 12 bases in the middle. This CDR3 reads CASSTGRGEQYF. In nucleotides, the CDR3 is TGTGCCAGCAGTACAGGGCGAGGAGAGCAGTACTTC.

The chain is built from TRBV5-1 and TRBJ2-6, with 7 bases aligning to TRBD1. V trimming: 4 bases; J trimming: 4 bases; junction bases outside the gene matches: 8. The CDR3 extends over 16 amino acids. Germline CDR1 SGHRS, CDR2 YFSETQ. The CDR3 sequence: CASSPEQGRGANVLTF. CDR3 nucleotides: TGCGCCAGCAGCCCGGAACAGGGGCGAGGGGCCAACGTCCTGACTTTC.

The chain joins TRBV25-1 to TRBJ1-5; weak D call: TRBD1 (6 bases). The CDR3 covers 16 residues. CDR1 is MGHDK, CDR2 SYGVNS, per germline. Trimming took off 2 bases at V and 3 bases at J, with 14 bases between the two ends. The CDR3 nucleotides read TGTGCCAGCAGTGAAAGTGGGCAGGGGTACAATCAGCCCCAGCATTTT. This codes for CASSESGQGYNQPQHF.

V is TRBV10-3 and J is TRBJ1-1, with D perhaps TRBD1 (5 bases). Deletions cut 2 bases from V and 2 bases from J, with 12 bases between. CDR3 length: 15 residues. Germline loops: CDR1 ENHRY, CDR2 SYGVKD. The CDR3 loop is CAISEQGRVNTEAFF. The DNA of the CDR3 is TGTGCCATCAGTGAGCAAGGCAGGGTAAACACTGAAGCTTTCTTT.

This clone turned up a few times. The chain employs TRBV24-1 and TRBJ2-3; 10 positions match TRBD2. This CDR3 region has 22 residues. Looked up from germline, CDR1 is KGHDR and CDR2 is SFDVKD. V gave up 0 bases and J gave up 3 bases; unmatched junction bases: 20. The CDR3 spells CATSDLLGLLAGAGFRTDTQYF. CDR3 DNA: TGTGCCACCAGTGATTTGCTTGGTCTCCTAGCGGGGGCAGGGTTTAGGACAGATACGCAGTATTTT.

The chain links TRBV2 to TRBJ2-1, with 8 bases lining up with TRBD1. The CDR3 is 14 amino acids. Germline V gene lookup returns CDR1 SNHLY and CDR2 FYNNEI. V gave up 7 bases and J gave up 6 bases; unmatched junction bases: 8. The CDR3 nucleotides read TGTGCCAGCATCGGACAGGGCCTGTCCAATGAGCAGTTCTTC. Its translation is CASIGQGLSNEQFF.